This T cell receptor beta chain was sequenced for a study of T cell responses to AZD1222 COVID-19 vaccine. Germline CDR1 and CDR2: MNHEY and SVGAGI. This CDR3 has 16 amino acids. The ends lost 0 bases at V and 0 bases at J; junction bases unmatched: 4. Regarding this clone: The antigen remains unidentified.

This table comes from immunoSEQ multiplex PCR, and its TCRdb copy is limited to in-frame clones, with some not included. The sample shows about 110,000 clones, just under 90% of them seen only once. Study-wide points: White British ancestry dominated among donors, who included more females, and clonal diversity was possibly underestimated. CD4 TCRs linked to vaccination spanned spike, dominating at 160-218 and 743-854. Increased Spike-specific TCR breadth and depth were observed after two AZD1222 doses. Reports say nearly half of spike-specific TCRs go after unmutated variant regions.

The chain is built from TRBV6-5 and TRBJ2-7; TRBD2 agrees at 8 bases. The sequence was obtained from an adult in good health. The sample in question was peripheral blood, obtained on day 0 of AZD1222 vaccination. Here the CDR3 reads CASSYSSSGSSYEQYF. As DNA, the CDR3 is TGTGCCAGCAGTTACTCTTCTAGCGGGTCCTCCTACGAGCAGTACTTC.